These 26 T cell receptor beta chains came from one sample sequenced in a study of blood T cell repertoires in COVID-19. The repertoire was sequenced with immunoSEQ multiplex PCR; TCRdb's copy has only in-frame clones and lacks some. This table holds roughly 180,000 clones, nearly 85% found once. Sequencing input: peripheral blood. The source of these receptors is a woman aged 25 to 39 with acute or convalescent COVID-19.

The chain is built from TRBV19 and TRBJ2-1, with 9 bases fitting TRBD1. Trimming removed 7 bases from V and 0 bases from J; junction bases left unmatched: 4. Germline CDR1 and CDR2: LNHDA and SQIVND (reference sequence). The CDR3 runs to 15 residues. The CDR3 sequence is CASKTGGFSYNEQFF. CDR3 coding DNA: TGTGCCAGTAAAACAGGGGGCTTCTCCTACAATGAGCAGTTCTTC.

The chain carries TRBV30 and TRBJ1-4; unclear D gene. The CDR3 totals 14 residues. In germline, CDR1 is GTSNPN, CDR2 SVGIG (reference sequence). Trimming pared 0 bases from V and 3 bases from J, leaving 8 bases between. In DNA form, the CDR3 reads TGTGCCTGGAGTGTGGAGGGCCCTAATGAAAAACTGTTTTTT. This translates into CAWSVEGPNEKLFF.

This sequence joins TRBV19 and TRBJ1-5; 7 nucleotides line up with TRBD1. CDR1 and CDR2 (germline): LNHDA, SQIVND (reference sequence). The junction had 14 bases not matched to a gene; V was cut back by 10 bases and J by 5 bases. The CDR3 sequence is 15 residues long. The CDR3 reads CATQKDTGVDQPQHF. The CDR3 DNA is TGTGCCACCCAAAAGGACACAGGGGTCGATCAGCCCCAGCATTTT.

The sample holds one count of this clone. The chain combines TRBV2 with TRBJ1-3; the D gene is possibly TRBD1 (6 bases). This CDR3 is 13 amino acids long. Germline lookup yields CDR1 SNHLY and CDR2 FYNNEI. Trimming took 11 bases from V and 4 from J, leaving 15 bases between them. This chain's CDR3 is CASQLGAGNTIYF. For the CDR3, the DNA is TGTGCCTCCCAACTGGGGGCGGGAAACACCATATATTTT. The full variable domain, completed using reference TRBV2 and TRBJ1-3, is EPEVTQTPSHQVTQMGQEVILRCVPISNHLYFYWYRQILGQKVEFLVSFYNNEISEKSEIFDDQFSVERPDGSNFTLKIRSTKLEDSAMYFCASQLGAGNTIYFGEGSWLTVV.

The chain has TRBV30 and TRBJ1-5; 8 nucleotides align to TRBD1. Germline V CDR1 and CDR2: GTSNPN, SVGIG (reference sequence). V trimming: 5 bases; J trimming: 0 bases; junction bases outside the gene matches: 3. The CDR3 is 14 residues long. The CDR3 bases are TGTGCCTGGTGGACAGGGAATAGCAATCAGCCCCAGCATTTT. It yields the protein CAWWTGNSNQPQHF.

This clone came up a few times. The chain couples TRBV7-2 to TRBJ2-4; possible D gene TRBD1, 6 bases. The germline V and J ends were trimmed by 4 bases and 2 bases, with 18 bases remaining between them. The CDR3 totals 17 residues. Germline values: CDR1 SGHTA, CDR2 FQGNSA. CDR3 residues: CASSSQGRSITKNIQYF. For the CDR3, the DNA is TGTGCCAGCAGCTCACAGGGCAGAAGTATTACCAAAAACATTCAGTACTTC.

The chain combines TRBV4-2 with TRBJ2-3; 14 bases are shared with TRBD2. The CDR3 runs to 14 residues. In germline, CDR1 is LGHNA, CDR2 YNFKEQ. J was trimmed by 9 bases and V by 4 bases; bases with no gene match: 3. In DNA form, the CDR3 reads TGTGCCAGCAGCCCGGGACTAGCGGGGGAAACGCAGTATTTT. Translated, it gives CASSPGLAGETQYF.

The J gene is TRBJ1-3, the V gene TRBV6-5; D perhaps matches TRBD1 (5 bases). V lost 9 bases and J 2 bases, leaving 11 bases between the germline ends. The germline V gene has CDR1 MNHEY and CDR2 SVGAGI. This CDR3 has 13 residues. The CDR3 coding sequence is TGTGCCAGTACCGGGACTCCTGGAAACACCATATATTTT. It is translated as CASTGTPGNTIYF.

The V and J genes are TRBV27 and TRBJ1-5, with D unclear. Germline values: CDR1 MNHEY, CDR2 SMNVEV (reference sequence). The CDR3 extends over 14 amino acids. Trimming left V 6 bases short and J 0 bases short, with 9 bases between. The CDR3: CASRLTVSNQPQHF. CDR3 DNA: TGTGCCAGCAGACTTACAGTTAGCAATCAGCCCCAGCATTTT.

The rearrangement uses TRBV6-5 and TRBJ1-2; 8 positions match TRBD1. J was trimmed by 7 bases and V by 5 bases; bases with no gene match: 6. This CDR3 has 13 amino acids. In germline, CDR1 is MNHEY, CDR2 SVGAGI. DNA for the CDR3: TGTGCCAGCAGTCTCAGGGGGCTCGTTGGCTACACCTTC. It is translated as CASSLRGLVGYTF.

In its sample, this clone was seen a few times. The V gene is TRBV7-6, the J gene TRBJ2-5, with 11 bases fitting TRBD2. This CDR3 has 15 amino acids. The V gene's germline CDR1 is SGHVS and CDR2 FNYEAQ. The V segment lost 5 bases and the J segment 4 bases; nucleotides outside the gene matches: 6. The CDR3 coding sequence is TGTGCCAGCAGCAGTAGCGGGGGGGTAGGAGAGACCCAGTACTTC. Translated: CASSSSGGVGETQYF.

The chain couples TRBV30 to TRBJ1-1; the D is unclear. V gave up 3 bases and J gave up 5 bases, with 16 bases separating them. The CDR3 sequence is 14 residues long. The germline V gene encodes CDR1 GTSNPN and CDR2 SVGIG (reference sequence). The CDR3 loop reads CAWRIRGRGTEAFF. The CDR3 bases are TGTGCCTGGAGGATCAGAGGGAGAGGAACTGAAGCTTTCTTT.

The CDR3 loop is CASSPGLREGMETQYF. The CDR3 DNA is TGTGCCAGCAGCCCTGGGCTGCGGGAGGGTATGGAGACCCAGTACTTC. The chain links TRBV5-4 to TRBJ2-5; 9 bases line up with TRBD2. CDR3 size: 16 residues. Trimming took 4 bases from V and 5 from J; bases not matched to a gene: 12. Germline V lookup: CDR1 SGHNT, CDR2 YYREEE (reference sequence).

This clone has only one observation. The genes are TRBV6-5 and TRBJ1-2; 10 bases are a match to TRBD1. The germline V gene has CDR1 MNHEY and CDR2 SVGAGI. This CDR3 is built from 15 residues. With 0 bases clipped from V and 3 bases from J, the junction kept 1 base outside the gene matches. In DNA form, the CDR3 reads TGTGCCAGCAGTTACTCCGGACAGGGGGACTATGGCTACACCTTC. It codes for CASSYSGQGDYGYTF.

CDR3 residues: CASSWRGVLAGELFF. CDR3 DNA sequence: TGTGCCAGCAGCTGGCGGGGGGTCTTAGCCGGGGAGCTGTTTTTT. The rearrangement uses TRBV5-4 and TRBJ2-2; 8 bases line up with TRBD2. CDR1 is SGHNT, CDR2 YYREEE, per germline (reference sequence). There are 15 residues in the CDR3. V lost 3 bases and J lost 6; bases outside the gene matches: 7.

This sequence joins TRBV2 and TRBJ2-1; 9 positions match TRBD1. J gave up 15 bases and V 6 bases, and 6 bases lay outside the gene matches. Germline V gives CDR1 SNHLY, CDR2 FYNNEI. This CDR3 spans 11 amino acids. The CDR3 reads CASSRDRESFF. DNA of the CDR3: TGTGCCAGCAGCCGGGACAGGGAGTCGTTCTTC.

The gene calls are TRBV30 and TRBJ2-4; 8 bases fit TRBD1. The CDR3 runs to 15 residues. The J segment lost 8 bases and the V segment lost 2 bases, leaving 11 bases of the junction unmatched. The germline V gene has CDR1 GTSNPN and CDR2 SVGIG (reference sequence). The CDR3, as DNA: TGTGCCTGGAGTCCGACAGGGGCTTGGGGAGACATTCAGTACTTC. This gives the protein CAWSPTGAWGDIQYF.

This CDR3 reads CASSFTSNTQYF. In DNA form, the CDR3 reads TGTGCCAGCAGTTTTACTTCGAATACGCAGTATTTT. The chain is built from TRBV12-3 or TRBV12-4 and TRBJ2-3; D call uncertain. CDR3 length: 12 residues. The V and J ends lost 3 bases and 7 bases respectively, with 8 bases between them.

The V and J genes are TRBV12-5 and TRBJ1-1; 7 bases map to TRBD1. Per germline, CDR1 LGHNT and CDR2 FRNRAP. The CDR3 is 15 amino acids. Trimming removed 6 bases from V and 8 bases from J; junction bases left unmatched: 15. The CDR3 loop reads CASGRHFRGNREAFF. As DNA, the CDR3 is TGTGCTAGTGGCCGCCACTTCAGGGGGAATAGGGAAGCTTTCTTT.

This clone was picked up one time. The V call is TRBV12-3 or TRBV12-4, the J call TRBJ2-1; maybe TRBD2 (6 bases). The V end was cut by 5 bases, the J end by 9 bases, with 14 bases between. There are 13 residues in the CDR3. The CDR3 reads CASSPSGGGEQFF. CDR3 nucleotides: TGTGCCAGCAGTCCATCCGGGGGTGGTGAGCAGTTCTTC.

In its sample, this clone was seen many times. The chain links TRBV7-2 to TRBJ2-7; unclear D gene. CDR1 is SGHTA and CDR2 is FQGNSA in the germline V gene. The CDR3 consists of 14 residues. V lost 2 bases and J lost 2, with 10 bases in between. The CDR3 loop reads CASSLYPQTYEQYF. In DNA form, the CDR3 reads TGTGCCAGCAGCTTATATCCCCAGACCTACGAGCAGTACTTC.

V usage is TRBV5-4 and J usage is TRBJ2-7; D is possibly TRBD1 (6 bases). CDR1 and CDR2 (germline): SGHNT, YYREEE (reference sequence). The CDR3 runs to 14 residues. The germline V and J ends were trimmed by 1 base and 2 bases, with 10 bases remaining between them. CDR3 residues: CASSLIGQPYEQYF. For the CDR3, the DNA is TGTGCCAGCAGCTTGATAGGACAGCCCTACGAGCAGTACTTC.

The chain has TRBV7-2 and TRBJ1-3; 7 bases agree with TRBD1. This CDR3 contains 14 residues. Trimming removed 5 bases from V and 3 bases from J; junction bases left unmatched: 4. From germline, CDR1 is SGHTA and CDR2 FQGNSA. The CDR3 loop reads CASSPTGFGNTIYF. In DNA form, the CDR3 reads TGTGCCAGCAGCCCGACAGGGTTTGGAAACACCATATATTTT.

The gene calls are TRBV7-9 and TRBJ1-2; TRBD1 aligns across 10 bases. V was pared by 5 bases and J by 2 bases, with 2 bases of the junction left unmatched. The length of the CDR3 is 14 residues. CDR1 SEHNR and CDR2 FQNEAQ come from the germline V gene (reference sequence). DNA of the CDR3: TGTGCCAGCAGCGAGGGACAGGGGAACTATGGCTACACCTTC. It codes for CASSEGQGNYGYTF.

V gene TRBV5-4 combines with J gene TRBJ1-4; no definite D call. This CDR3 has 14 residues. The ends were cut back, 0 bases at V and 1 base at J, with 4 bases in the middle. The germline CDR1 and CDR2 sequences are SGHNT and YYREEE (reference sequence). CDR3 region: CASSLAGTNEKLFF. CDR3 sequence (DNA): TGTGCCAGCAGCTTGGCCGGAACTAATGAAAAACTGTTTTTT.

This chain links TRBV5-6 with TRBJ1-1; TRBD1 matches at 7 bases. The V gene's germline CDR1 is SGHDT and CDR2 YYEEEE. V dropped 8 bases and J dropped 0; count of bases not matched to a gene: 7. This CDR3 has 14 amino acids. CDR3 DNA sequence: TGTGCCAGTATAACAGGGGCCATGAACACTGAAGCTTTCTTT. Translating it yields CASITGAMNTEAFF.